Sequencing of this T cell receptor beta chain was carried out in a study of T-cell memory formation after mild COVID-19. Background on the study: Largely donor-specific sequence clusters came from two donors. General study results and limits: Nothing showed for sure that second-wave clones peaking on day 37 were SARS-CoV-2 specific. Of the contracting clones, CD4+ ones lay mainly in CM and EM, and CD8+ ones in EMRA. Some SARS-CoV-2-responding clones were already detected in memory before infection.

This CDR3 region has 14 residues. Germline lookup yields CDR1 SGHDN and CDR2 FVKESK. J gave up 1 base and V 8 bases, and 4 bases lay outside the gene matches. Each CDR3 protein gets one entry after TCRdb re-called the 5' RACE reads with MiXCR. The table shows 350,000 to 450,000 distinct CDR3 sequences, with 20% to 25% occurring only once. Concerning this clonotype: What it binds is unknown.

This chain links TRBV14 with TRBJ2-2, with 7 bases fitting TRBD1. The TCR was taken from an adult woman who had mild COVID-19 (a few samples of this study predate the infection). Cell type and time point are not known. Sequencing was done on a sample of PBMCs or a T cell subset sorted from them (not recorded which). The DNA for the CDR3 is TGTGCCAGCTCCCGGGACAGGAACACCGGGGAGCTGTTTTTT. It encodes CASSRDRNTGELFF.